This entry lists 20 T cell receptor beta chains sequenced from one sample in a study of shared clonotypes between healthy human individuals. The method was immunoSEQ multiplex PCR; TCRdb's version includes in-frame clones alone and lacks a portion of them. Among some 1.5 million clones listed, roughly 96% were seen once. The sample was naive CD4+ T cells sorted from blood. The sample's subset: CD45RA+ positively selected. All receptors come from a man in his thirties or forties in good health.

The chain uses TRBV9 and TRBJ2-2; no reliable D call. The germline V and J ends were trimmed by 4 bases and 1 base, with 8 bases remaining between them. The CDR3 covers 14 residues. The germline CDR1 and CDR2 sequences are SGDLS and YYNGEE. The DNA for the CDR3 is TGTGCCAGCAGCCTAAAAGTGAACACCGGGGAGCTGTTTTTT. This sequence encodes CASSLKVNTGELFF.

CDR3 DNA: TGTGCCAGCAGCCAAATTACCGGGACGCCTATGGGGACTGAAGCTTTCTTT. It yields the protein CASSQITGTPMGTEAFF. The rearrangement links TRBV14 to TRBJ1-1, with D perhaps TRBD1 (5 bases). The CDR3 runs to 17 residues. Trimming stripped 2 bases from V and 5 bases from J, with 21 bases between. Per the germline V gene, CDR1 is SGHDN and CDR2 is FVKESK.

The gene calls are TRBV21-1 and TRBJ1-5; the DNA was not compared with TRBD1, the D call given in the table. TRBV21-1 is a recognized pseudogene. This CDR3 region has 19 residues. The CDR3 loop reads CASSKGRAGARDSNQPQHF. As DNA, the CDR3 is TGTGCCAGCAGCAAAGGAAGGGCAGGGGCTAGGGATAGCAATCAGCCCCAGCATTTT.

This chain uses TRBV7-2 with TRBJ2-5, with a tentative D call TRBD1 (5 bases). V shed 5 bases and J shed 2 bases, with 18 bases lying between them. The germline V gene has CDR1 SGHTA and CDR2 FQGNSA. The CDR3 is 16 amino acids. DNA of the CDR3: TGTGCCAGCAGCCCCCGTCTAGGGGCCCCACAAGAGACCCAGTACTTC. This translates into CASSPRLGAPQETQYF.

The V and J genes are TRBV11-2 and TRBJ2-1; perhaps TRBD1 as D (6 bases). Germline assignment: CDR1 SGHAT and CDR2 FQNNGV. V was pared by 5 bases and J by 2 bases, with 10 bases between. The CDR3 totals 14 residues. The CDR3, as DNA: TGTGCCAGCAGCATAACAGGGACCTACAATGAGCAGTTCTTC. It is translated as CASSITGTYNEQFF.

This chain connects TRBV12-5 to TRBJ1-4; no clear D. The ends were cut back, 7 bases at V and 11 bases at J, with 14 bases in the middle. The CDR3 covers 12 residues. Looked up from germline, CDR1 is LGHNT and CDR2 is FRNRAP. The CDR3 reads CASALPQWKLFF. CDR3 DNA sequence: TGTGCTAGTGCCTTACCTCAGTGGAAACTGTTTTTT. Full variable domain (missing parts from reference TRBV12-5 and TRBJ1-4): DARVTQTPRHKVTEMGQEVTMRCQPILGHNTVFWYRQTMMQGLELLAYFRNRAPLDDSGMPKDRFSAEMPDATLATLKIQPSEPRDSAVYFCASALPQWKLFFGSGTQLSVL.

This chain connects TRBV9 to TRBJ1-4, with no clear D. Germline V lookup: CDR1 SGDLS, CDR2 YYNGEE. V was shortened by 3 bases and J by 8 bases, with 8 bases between the two germline ends. CDR3 size: 12 residues. DNA of the CDR3: TGTGCCAGCAGCGACCGTGTGGAAAAACTGTTTTTT. Protein product: CASSDRVEKLFF.

The V gene is TRBV28, the J gene TRBJ1-1; a possible D gene is TRBD1 (5 bases). V was shortened by 8 bases and J by 11 bases, with 24 bases between the two germline ends. CDR3 length: 14 residues. The germline V gene encodes CDR1 MDHEN and CDR2 SYDVKM. The CDR3 region has the DNA TGTGCCAGCGCCCCCGGGACCTCAGGAAAAGGGGCTTTCTTT. It yields the protein CASAPGTSGKGAFF.

V gene TRBV6-5 combines with J gene TRBJ1-2; D call uncertain. Trimming stripped 6 bases from V and 9 bases from J, with 11 bases between. CDR3 length: 11 amino acids. Germline values: CDR1 MNHEY, CDR2 SVGAGI. The CDR3 DNA follows: TGTGCCAGCAGCCGCCACGGGAGCTACACCTTC. Its protein product is CASSRHGSYTF.

In its sample, this clone was seen once. The sample carries other DNA sequences with the same CDR3. The V call is TRBV20-1, the J call TRBJ2-1; D remains ambiguous. Germline CDR1 DFQATT, CDR2 SNEGSKA (reference sequence). CDR3 length: 10 residues. Trimming removed 6 bases from V and 5 bases from J, with 5 bases in between. For the CDR3, the DNA is TGCAGTGCCCGGAACAATGAGCAGTTCTTC. This gives the protein CSARNNEQFF.

The chain uses TRBV15 and TRBJ2-5; no clear D. Germline V gene data show CDR1 as LNHNV and CDR2 as YYDKDF (reference sequence). Deletions cut 4 bases from V and 5 bases from J, with 8 bases between. This CDR3 has 12 residues. The CDR3 here is CATSKRRETQYF. The CDR3, as DNA: TGTGCCACCAGCAAGCGCCGGGAGACCCAGTACTTC.

The V gene is TRBV21-1, the J gene TRBJ2-5; the table's D gene call, TRBD2, was not cross checked with the DNA. TRBV21-1 is a listed pseudogene. The CDR3 is 19 amino acids. CDR3 nucleotides: TGTGCCAGCAGTGGCCGGGGGACAGTTCTAGCGGGAGTTCAAGAGACCCAGTACTTC. Translating gives CASSGRGTVLAGVQETQYF.

The J gene is TRBJ2-7, the V gene TRBV10-3; 11 nucleotides match TRBD2. The CDR3 spans 16 residues. Germline CDR1 and CDR2: ENHRY and SYGVKD. Unmatched junction bases numbered 8, after V lost 3 bases and J lost 4 bases. CDR3 bases: TGTGCCATCAGTGACCAGACTAGCGGGATTCGGTACGAGCAGTACTTC. Encoded protein: CAISDQTSGIRYEQYF.

This chain connects TRBV9 to TRBJ1-4; D not resolved. Germline V CDR1 and CDR2: SGDLS, YYNGEE. The CDR3 length is 15 residues. Trimming left V 0 bases short and J 7 bases short, with 13 bases between. This CDR3 reads CASSVGRVKGEKLFF. The CDR3 nucleotides are TGTGCCAGCAGCGTAGGGAGGGTGAAGGGTGAAAAACTGTTTTTT.

The chain employs TRBV27 and TRBJ2-5, with TRBD1 matching 10 bases. CDR3 length: 17 amino acids. V trimming: 5 bases; J trimming: 2 bases; junction bases outside the gene matches: 11. The germline gives CDR1 MNHEY, CDR2 SMNVEV (reference sequence). CDR3 in amino acids: CASSTIIGTGVQETQYF. Here the CDR3 DNA reads TGTGCCAGCAGTACAATTATTGGGACAGGGGTTCAAGAGACCCAGTACTTC.

V gene TRBV9 combines with J gene TRBJ1-5; 11 nucleotides agree with TRBD1. CDR1 is SGDLS, CDR2 YYNGEE, per germline. CDR3 size: 18 residues. Germline trimming cut 0 bases from V and 5 bases from J; bases unmatched to any gene: 10. CDR3 nucleotide sequence: TGTGCCAGCAGCGTAGTCGGACATAAGGGACAGGGGGATCAGCCCCAGCATTTT. Translation: CASSVVGHKGQGDQPQHF.

The J gene is TRBJ2-5, the V gene TRBV5-4; TRBD1 matches at 8 bases. CDR1 and CDR2 from the germline V gene are SGHNT and YYREEE (reference sequence). Trimming at V came to 4 bases and at J to 5 bases, leaving 4 bases not matched to a gene. The CDR3 has 13 amino acids. Here the CDR3 reads CASSPPGGETQYF. CDR3 bases: TGTGCCAGCAGCCCCCCAGGGGGCGAGACCCAGTACTTC. Looking up the rest from reference TRBV5-4 and TRBJ2-5 gives the full variable domain: ETGVTQSPTHLIKTRGQQVTLRCSSQSGHNTVSWYQQALGQGPQFIFQYYREEENGRGNFPPRFSGLQFPNYSSELNVNALELDDSALYLCASSPPGGETQYFGPGTRLLVL.

The rearrangement uses TRBV7-8 and TRBJ2-1, with TRBD1 matching over 8 bases. The length of the CDR3 is 14 residues. After removal of 5 bases from V and 7 bases from J, the junction contained 7 bases not matched to a gene. The germline V gene encodes CDR1 SGHVS and CDR2 FQNEAQ. CDR3 coding DNA: TGTGCCAGCAGCGGGAGGACAGGGCGGAATGAGCAGTTCTTC. It yields the protein CASSGRTGRNEQFF.

This chain links TRBV10-2 with TRBJ1-1; no firm D call. V lost 2 bases to trimming and J lost 5 bases, with 3 bases between them. The germline V gene encodes CDR1 WSHSY and CDR2 SAAADI. The CDR3 contains 11 residues. As DNA, the CDR3 is TGCGCCAGCAGTGAGGGAACTGAAGCTTTCTTT. Its protein product is CASSEGTEAFF.

The chain combines TRBV14 with TRBJ2-1; 11 nucleotides line up with TRBD2. The CDR3 runs to 15 residues. Germline loops: CDR1 SGHDN, CDR2 FVKESK. The ends lost 4 bases at V and 7 bases at J; junction bases unmatched: 6. CDR3 sequence: CASSLQLAGVNEQFF. The CDR3 region has the DNA TGTGCCAGCAGCCTTCAACTAGCGGGAGTGAATGAGCAGTTCTTC.